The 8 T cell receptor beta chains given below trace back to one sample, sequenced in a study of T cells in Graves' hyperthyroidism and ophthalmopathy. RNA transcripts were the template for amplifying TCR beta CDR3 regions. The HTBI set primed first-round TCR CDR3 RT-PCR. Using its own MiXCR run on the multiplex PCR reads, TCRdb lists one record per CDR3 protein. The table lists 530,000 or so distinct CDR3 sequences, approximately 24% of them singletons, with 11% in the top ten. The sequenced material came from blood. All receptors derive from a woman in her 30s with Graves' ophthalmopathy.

CDR3 sequence reads: CATVEWTGGKNQPQHF. The CDR3 DNA sequence: TGTGCCACCGTAGAGTGGACAGGGGGGAAAAATCAGCCCCAGCATTTT. The rearrangement joins TRBV11-1 to TRBJ1-5; TRBD1 agrees at 10 bases. From germline, CDR1 is SGHAT and CDR2 FQDESV (reference sequence). The CDR3 runs 16 residues. Trimming cost V 10 bases and J 4 bases; bases outside gene matches: 13.

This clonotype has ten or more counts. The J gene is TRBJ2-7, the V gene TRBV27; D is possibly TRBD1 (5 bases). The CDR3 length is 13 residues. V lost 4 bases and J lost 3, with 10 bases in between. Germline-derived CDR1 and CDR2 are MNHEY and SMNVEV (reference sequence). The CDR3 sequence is CASSSDNNYEQYF. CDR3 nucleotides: TGTGCCAGCAGTTCGGACAATAACTACGAGCAGTACTTC.

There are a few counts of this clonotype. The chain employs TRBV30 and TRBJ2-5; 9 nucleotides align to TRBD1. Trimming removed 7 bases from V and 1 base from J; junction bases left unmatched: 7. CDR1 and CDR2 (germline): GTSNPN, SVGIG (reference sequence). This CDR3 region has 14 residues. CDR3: CALTGTGFQETQYF. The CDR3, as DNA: TGTGCCTTAACCGGGACAGGGTTCCAAGAGACCCAGTACTTC.

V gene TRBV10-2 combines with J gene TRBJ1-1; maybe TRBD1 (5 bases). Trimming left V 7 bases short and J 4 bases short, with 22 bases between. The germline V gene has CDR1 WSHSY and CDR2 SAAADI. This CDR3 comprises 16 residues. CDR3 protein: CASTSYSEGVSTEAFF. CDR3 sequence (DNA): TGCGCCAGCACCTCTTACTCAGAAGGGGTGAGCACTGAAGCTTTCTTT.

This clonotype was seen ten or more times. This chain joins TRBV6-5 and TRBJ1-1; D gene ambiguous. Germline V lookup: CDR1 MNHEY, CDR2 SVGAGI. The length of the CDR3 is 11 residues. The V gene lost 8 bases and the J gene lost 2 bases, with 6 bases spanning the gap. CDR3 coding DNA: TGTGCCAGCCTAACAAACACTGAAGCTTTCTTT. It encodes CASLTNTEAFF.

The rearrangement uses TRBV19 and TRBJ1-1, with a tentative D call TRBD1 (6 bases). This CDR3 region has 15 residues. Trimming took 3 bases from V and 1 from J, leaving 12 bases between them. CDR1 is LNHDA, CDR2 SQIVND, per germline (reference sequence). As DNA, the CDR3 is TGTGCCAGTAGTATTCACGACAGGCGGAACACTGAAGCTTTCTTT. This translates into CASSIHDRRNTEAFF.

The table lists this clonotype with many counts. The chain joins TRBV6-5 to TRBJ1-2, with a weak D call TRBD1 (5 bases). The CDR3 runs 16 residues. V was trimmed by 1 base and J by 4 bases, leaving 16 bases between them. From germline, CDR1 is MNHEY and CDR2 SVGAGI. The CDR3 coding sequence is TGTGCCAGCAGTTACTTATCGGGGGGGAGTGCCTATGGCTACACCTTC. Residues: CASSYLSGGSAYGYTF.

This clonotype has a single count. The CDR3 reads CASSSHGLETQYF. CDR3 DNA sequence: TGTGCCAGCAGCTCACATGGGCTCGAGACCCAGTACTTC. The chain is built from TRBV11-2 and TRBJ2-5; D is uncertain. Germline-derived CDR1 and CDR2 are SGHAT and FQNNGV. The CDR3 covers 13 residues. V was cut by 4 bases and J by 5 bases, with 11 bases left in between.